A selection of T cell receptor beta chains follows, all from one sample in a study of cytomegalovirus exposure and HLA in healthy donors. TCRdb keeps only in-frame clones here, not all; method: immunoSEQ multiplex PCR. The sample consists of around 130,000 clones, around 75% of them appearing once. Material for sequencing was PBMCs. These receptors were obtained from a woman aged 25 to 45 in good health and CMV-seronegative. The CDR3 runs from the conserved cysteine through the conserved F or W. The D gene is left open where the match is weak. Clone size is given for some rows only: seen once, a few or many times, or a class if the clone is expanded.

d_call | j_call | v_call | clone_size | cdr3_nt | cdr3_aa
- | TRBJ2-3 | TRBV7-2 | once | TGTGCCAGCAGCTTGAGGACTTTTGCCACAGATACGCAGTATTTT | CASSLRTFATDTQYF
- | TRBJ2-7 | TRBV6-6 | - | TGTGCCAGCAGCCGTGATAATCGCGGACATTCCGAGCAGTACTTC | CASSRDNRGHSEQYF
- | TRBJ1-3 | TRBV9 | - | TGTGCCAGCAGCGTATATCAGGGGTCCGCCTCGTCTGGAAACACCATATATTTT | CASSVYQGSASSGNTIYF
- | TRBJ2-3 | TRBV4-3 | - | TGCGCCAGCAGCCAAGGGGAGCTCACAGATACGCAGTATTTT | CASSQGELTDTQYF
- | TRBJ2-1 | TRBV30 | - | TGTGCCTTATCAGGGGGGTGGAATGAGCAGTTCTTC | CALSGGWNEQFF
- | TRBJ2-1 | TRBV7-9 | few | TGTGCCAGCAGCAAACAGTACGAGCAGTTCTTC | CASSKQYEQFF
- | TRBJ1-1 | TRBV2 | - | TGTGCCAATAAGAGGGAGGGTGGGGACACTGAAGCTTTCTTT | CANKREGGDTEAFF
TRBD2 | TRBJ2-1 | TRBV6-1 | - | TGTGCCAGCACAAGACTAGCGGGAGGGTCCGAGCAGTTCTTC | CASTRLAGGSEQFF
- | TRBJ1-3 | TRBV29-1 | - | TGCAGCGTTGACTCCGTTGGAAACACCATATATTTT | CSVDSVGNTIYF
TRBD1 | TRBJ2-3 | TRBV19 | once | TGTGCCAGTAGTATCCGGGACAGGGAGGATACGCAGTATTTT | CASSIRDREDTQYF
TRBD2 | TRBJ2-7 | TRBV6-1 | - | TGTGCCAGCAGCGCGGGAGGTGGCTACGAGCAGTACTTC | CASSAGGGYEQYF
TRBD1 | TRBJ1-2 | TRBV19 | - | TGCGCCAGTAGTATTCCCGGGACAGGGGATTACTATGGCTACACCTTC | CASSIPGTGDYYGYTF
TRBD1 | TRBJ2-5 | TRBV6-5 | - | TGTGCCAGCAGAGGGGGCCAAACGACCCAGTACTTC | CASRGGQTTQYF
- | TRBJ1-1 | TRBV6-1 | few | TGTGCCAGCCGGGGACAAGTGAACACTGAAGCTTTCTTT | CASRGQVNTEAFF
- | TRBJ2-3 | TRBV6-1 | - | TGTGCCAGCAGTGGAGGGGACTGGAACACAGATACGCAGTATTTT | CASSGGDWNTDTQYF
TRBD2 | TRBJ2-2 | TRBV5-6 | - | TGTGCCAGCAGCCGCCGGGTGAGCGGGGGGGCCGGGGAGCTGTTTTTT | CASSRRVSGGAGELFF
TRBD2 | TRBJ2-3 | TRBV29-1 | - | TGCAGCGTTGACAAGGGACTAGCGGCCGCGGATACGCAATATTTT | CSVDKGLAAADTQYF
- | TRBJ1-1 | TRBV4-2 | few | TGTGCCAGCAGCCAAGACAAACAGGGGAACACTGAAGCTTTCTTT | CASSQDKQGNTEAFF
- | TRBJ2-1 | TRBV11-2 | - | TGTGCCAGCAGCTCGGCCTTTTCGGGTAGGCAGTTCTTC | CASSSAFSGRQFF
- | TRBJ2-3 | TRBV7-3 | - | TGTGCCAGCAGCCCAGCCCCTGACATCACAGATACGCAGTATTTT | CASSPAPDITDTQYF
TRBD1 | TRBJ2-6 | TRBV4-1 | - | TGCGCCAGCAGCCCGACAGGGGCTGGGGCCAACGTCCTGACTTTC | CASSPTGAGANVLTF
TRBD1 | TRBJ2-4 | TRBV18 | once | TGTGCCAGCTCACCCTTACAGGGGGCGGCCAAAAACATTCAGTACTTC | CASSPLQGAAKNIQYF
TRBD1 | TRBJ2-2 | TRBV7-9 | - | TGTGCCGGAGTACCCGGGACAGGGTCCCACGGGGAGCTGTTTTTT | CAGVPGTGSHGELFF
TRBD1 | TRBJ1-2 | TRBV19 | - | TGTGCCAGTAGTATGGGCGGGACAGATTTCGACTACACCTTC | CASSMGGTDFDYTF
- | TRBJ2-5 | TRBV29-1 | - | TGCAGCGTTACCGGGGGGACACAAGAGACCCAGTACTTC | CSVTGGTQETQYF
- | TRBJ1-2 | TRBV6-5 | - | TGTGCCAGCAGACTCGGACAGAGTGGCTACACCTTC | CASRLGQSGYTF
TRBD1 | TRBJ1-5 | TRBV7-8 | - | TGTGCCAGCAGCCCACAGGGGGGCAATCAGCCCCAGCATTTT | CASSPQGGNQPQHF
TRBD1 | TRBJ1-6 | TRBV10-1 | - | TGCGCCAGGGGTCAGGGGGGCTATAATTCACCCCTCCACTTT | CARGQGGYNSPLHF
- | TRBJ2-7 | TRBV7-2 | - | TGTGCCAGCAGCTTAGGTGCGTCGACTACCTACGAGCAGTACTTC | CASSLGASTTYEQYF
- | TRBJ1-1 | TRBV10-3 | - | TGTGCCATCAGTGAGGGGGACTCGCTAACTGAAGCTTTCTTT | CAISEGDSLTEAFF
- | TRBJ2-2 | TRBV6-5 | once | TGTGCCAGCAGTTCCTCCGGGGAGCTGTTTTTT | CASSSSGELFF
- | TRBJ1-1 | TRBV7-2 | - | TGTGCCAGCAGCTTAGAAACGGGTTCTGAGGCTTTCTTT | CASSLETGSEAFF
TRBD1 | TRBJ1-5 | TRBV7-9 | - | TGTGCCAGCAGCCTAGGACAGGGGAGCAATCAGCCCCAGCATTTT | CASSLGQGSNQPQHF
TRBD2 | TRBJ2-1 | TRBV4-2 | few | TGTGCCAGCAGCCGGACGACTAGCGGGGGGGCCAATGAGCAGTTCTTC | CASSRTTSGGANEQFF
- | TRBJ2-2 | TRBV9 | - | TGTGCCAGCAGCGTACGTGGGGGCCCGAGGTGGGGGGAGCTGTTTTTT | CASSVRGGPRWGELFF
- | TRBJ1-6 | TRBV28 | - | TGTGCCAGCTCGGGTACTCCGAGCTCCTATAATTCACCCCTCCACTTT | CASSGTPSSYNSPLHF
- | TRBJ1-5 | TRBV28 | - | TGTGCCAGCAAGAGGGATCAGCCCCAGCATTTT | CASKRDQPQHF
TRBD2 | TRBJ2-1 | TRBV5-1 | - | TGCGCCAGCTCCCTTCGGCGGGAGAGGTACAATGAGCAGTTCTTC | CASSLRRERYNEQFF
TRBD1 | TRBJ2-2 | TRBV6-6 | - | TGTGCCAGCAGTTATGGACAGGGGGACACCGGGGAGCTGTTTTTT | CASSYGQGDTGELFF
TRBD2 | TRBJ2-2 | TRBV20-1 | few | TGCAGTGACGGGAGGACCGGGGAGCTGTTTTTT | CSDGRTGELFF
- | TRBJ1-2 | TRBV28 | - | TGTGCCAGCAGTCCCTTCAGCTCAGGAAACTATGGCTACACCTTC | CASSPFSSGNYGYTF
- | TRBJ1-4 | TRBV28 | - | TGTGCCAGCAGTTTTGCGGGAGATACTAATGAAAAACTGTTTTTT | CASSFAGDTNEKLFF
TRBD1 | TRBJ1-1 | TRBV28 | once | TGTGCCAGCAGTGCCCCGGGACAGTTGAACACTGAAGCTTTCTTT | CASSAPGQLNTEAFF
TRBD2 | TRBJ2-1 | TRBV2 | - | TGTGCCAACAGTGTGACTAGCAGTTACAATGAGCAGTTCTTC | CANSVTSSYNEQFF
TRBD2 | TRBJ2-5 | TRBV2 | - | TGTGCCAGCACCCCAGGCGGGAGGGCCGGGAAGACCCAGTACTTC | CASTPGGRAGKTQYF
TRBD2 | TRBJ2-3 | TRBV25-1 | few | TGTGCCAGCAGTGAATTACGGGGGGAGAGCACAGATACGCAGTATTTT | CASSELRGESTDTQYF
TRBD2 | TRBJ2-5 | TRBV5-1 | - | TGCGCCAGCTCTTGGACTAGCGGCTCGGGGACCCAGTACTTC | CASSWTSGSGTQYF
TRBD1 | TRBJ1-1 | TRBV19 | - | TGTGCCAGTAGTGGATCCGGGACAGGGAGGACTGAAGCTTTCTTT | CASSGSGTGRTEAFF
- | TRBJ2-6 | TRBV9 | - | TGTGCCGGCAGCGCCAGCCGGGGGGCCTCTGGGGCCAACGTCCTGACTTTC | CAGSASRGASGANVLTF
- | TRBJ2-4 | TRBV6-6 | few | TGTGCCAGCAGCCTACGGGATGGTCGTCAGTACTTC | CASSLRDGRQYF
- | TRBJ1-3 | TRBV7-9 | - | TGTGCCAGCAGCCAGAGGGGGGGCAGGGGAACCGGAAACACCATATATTTT | CASSQRGGRGTGNTIYF
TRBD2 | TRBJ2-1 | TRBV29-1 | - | TGCAGCGTCTCCCGGGCTAGCGGGAGGATCATCTCCTACAATGAGCAGTTCTTC | CSVSRASGRIISYNEQFF
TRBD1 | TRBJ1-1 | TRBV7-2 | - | TGTGCCAGCAGCTCACAGGGGGGCACTGAAGCTTTCTTT | CASSSQGGTEAFF
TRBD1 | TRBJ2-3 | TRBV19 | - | TGTGCCAGTAGTCCCGACAGGGGAGTAGAGGATACGCAGTATTTT | CASSPDRGVEDTQYF
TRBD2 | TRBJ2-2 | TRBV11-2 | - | TGTGCCAGCAGCTTAGCATTGCGGGAGTGGGGCGGGGAGCTGTTTTTT | CASSLALREWGGELFF
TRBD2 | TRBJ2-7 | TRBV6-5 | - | TGTGCCAGCAGTCCGCCGGGACTAGCGGGAGTGGTGCAGTACTTC | CASSPPGLAGVVQYF
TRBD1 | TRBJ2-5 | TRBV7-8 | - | TGTGCCTCACCGTGGGGACAGCAGGAAGAGACCCAGTACTTC | CASPWGQQEETQYF